The T cell receptor (beta chain) described here comes from a study of chemoradiotherapy in HPV16-positive cancers. Study-wide context: Candidate HPV-specific T-cell clones and common TCR motifs came from functional assays in a couple of HPV16-positive patients. Study findings and constraints: HPV-specific T cells were functionally defined from only a couple of HPV16-positive patients. Candidate HPV-specific clones and E7-related TCR motifs grew in tumor during treatment.

Trimming removed 3 bases at V and 3 bases at J, with 12 bases between. The germline V gene encodes CDR1 MNHNS and CDR2 SASEGT. The CDR3 extends over 14 amino acids. On this clone: Its target is not known.

Generated by immunoSEQ multiplex PCR, the TCRdb table keeps only in-frame clones and is missing some. The table lists 65,000 to 80,000 clones, almost 90% of them singletons. Samples were taken several times over chemoradiotherapy. The rearrangement joins TRBV6-1 to TRBJ2-7; possible D gene TRBD1, 5 bases. The sequence came from a human donor with HPV-associated anogenital cancer. This specimen was blood, taken from a patient who underwent chemoradiotherapy. The CDR3 loop is CASSESGPIYEQYF. CDR3 DNA sequence: TGTGCCAGCAGTGAGTCAGGGCCAATCTACGAGCAGTACTTC.